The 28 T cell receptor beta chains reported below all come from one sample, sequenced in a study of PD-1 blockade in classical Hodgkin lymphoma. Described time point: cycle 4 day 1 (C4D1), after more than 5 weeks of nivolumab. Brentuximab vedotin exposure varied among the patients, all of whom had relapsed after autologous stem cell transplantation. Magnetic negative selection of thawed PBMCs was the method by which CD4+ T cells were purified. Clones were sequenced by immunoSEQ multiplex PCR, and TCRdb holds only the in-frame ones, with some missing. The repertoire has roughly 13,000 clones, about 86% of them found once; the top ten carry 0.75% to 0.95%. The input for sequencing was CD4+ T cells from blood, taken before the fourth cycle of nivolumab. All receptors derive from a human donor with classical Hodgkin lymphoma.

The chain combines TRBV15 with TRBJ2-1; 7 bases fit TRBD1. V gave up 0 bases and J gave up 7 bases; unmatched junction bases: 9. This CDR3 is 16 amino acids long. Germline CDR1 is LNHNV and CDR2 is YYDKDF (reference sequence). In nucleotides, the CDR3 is TGTGCCACCAGCAGAGATCTGACAGGGCGGAGAAATGAGCAGTTCTTC. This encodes CATSRDLTGRRNEQFF.

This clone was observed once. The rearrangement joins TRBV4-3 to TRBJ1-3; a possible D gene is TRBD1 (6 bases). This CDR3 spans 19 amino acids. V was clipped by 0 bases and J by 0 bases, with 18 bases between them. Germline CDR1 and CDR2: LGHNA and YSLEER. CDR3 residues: CASSQDSSRGTFSGNTIYF. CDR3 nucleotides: TGCGCCAGCAGCCAAGATTCTTCGAGGGGGACCTTCTCTGGAAACACCATATATTTT.

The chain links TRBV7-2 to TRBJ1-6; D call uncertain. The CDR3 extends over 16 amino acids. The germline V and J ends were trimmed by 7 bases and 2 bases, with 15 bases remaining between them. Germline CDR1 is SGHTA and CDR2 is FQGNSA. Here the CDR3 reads CASTLVLGPYNSPLHF. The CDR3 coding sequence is TGTGCCAGCACCCTCGTTTTAGGTCCCTATAATTCACCCCTCCACTTT.

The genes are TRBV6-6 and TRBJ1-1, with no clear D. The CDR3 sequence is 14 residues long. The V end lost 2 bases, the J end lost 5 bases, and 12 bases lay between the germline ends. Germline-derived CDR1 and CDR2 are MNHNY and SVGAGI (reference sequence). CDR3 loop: CASSYMGRRTEAFF. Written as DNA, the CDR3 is TGTGCCAGCAGTTACATGGGAAGACGAACTGAAGCTTTCTTT.

The CDR3 loop reads CASSLSGTYGYTF. The DNA of the CDR3 is TGCGCCAGCAGCCTGTCGGGGACCTATGGCTACACCTTC. The rearrangement links TRBV5-1 to TRBJ1-2, with a weak D call TRBD1 (5 bases). The V end was cut by 4 bases, the J end by 4 bases, with 11 bases between. Germline V gives CDR1 SGHRS, CDR2 YFSETQ. The CDR3 covers 13 residues.

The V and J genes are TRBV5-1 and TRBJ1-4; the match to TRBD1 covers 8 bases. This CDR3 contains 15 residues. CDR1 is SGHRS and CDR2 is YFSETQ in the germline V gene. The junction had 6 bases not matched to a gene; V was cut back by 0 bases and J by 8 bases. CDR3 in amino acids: CASSLGTGQYEKLFF. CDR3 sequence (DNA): TGCGCCAGCAGCTTGGGGACAGGGCAGTACGAAAAACTGTTTTTT.

The CDR3: CASSSDRGSGEQYF. CDR3 coding DNA: TGTGCCAGCAGCTCGGACAGGGGGTCGGGCGAGCAGTACTTC. The chain carries TRBV7-2 and TRBJ2-7; 10 nucleotides agree with TRBD1. The CDR3 sequence is 14 residues long. Germline CDR1 is SGHTA and CDR2 is FQGNSA. With V trimmed by 4 bases and J by 6 bases, 6 bases remained unmatched. Based on the CDR3 plus reference TRBV7-2 and TRBJ2-7, the full variable domain is GAGVSQSPSNKVTEKGKDVELRCDPISGHTALYWYRQSLGQGLEFLIYFQGNSAPDKSGLPSDRFSAERTGGSVSTLTIQRTQQEDSAVYLCASSSDRGSGEQYFGPGTRLTVT.

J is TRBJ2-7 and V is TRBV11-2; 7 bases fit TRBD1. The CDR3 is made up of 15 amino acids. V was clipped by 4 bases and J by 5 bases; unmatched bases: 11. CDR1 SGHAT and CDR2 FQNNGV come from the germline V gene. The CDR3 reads CASSSPRMTGHEQYF. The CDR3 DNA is TGTGCCAGCAGCTCACCTCGGATGACAGGGCACGAGCAGTACTTC.

The CDR3 DNA is TGTGCCAGCAGCTTAGGGGTGGGGATGAGAAATCAGCCCCAGCATTTT. Protein sequence: CASSLGVGMRNQPQHF. The V and J genes are TRBV7-2 and TRBJ1-5; D remains ambiguous. V gave up 1 base and J gave up 4 bases, with 14 bases separating them. Germline V lookup: CDR1 SGHTA, CDR2 FQGNSA. The CDR3 runs to 16 residues.

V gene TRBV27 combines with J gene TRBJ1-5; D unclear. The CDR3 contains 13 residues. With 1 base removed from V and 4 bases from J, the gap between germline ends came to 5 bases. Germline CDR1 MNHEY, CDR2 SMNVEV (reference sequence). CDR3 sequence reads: CASSLLGNQPQHF. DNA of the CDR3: TGTGCCAGCAGTTTATTAGGGAATCAGCCCCAGCATTTT.

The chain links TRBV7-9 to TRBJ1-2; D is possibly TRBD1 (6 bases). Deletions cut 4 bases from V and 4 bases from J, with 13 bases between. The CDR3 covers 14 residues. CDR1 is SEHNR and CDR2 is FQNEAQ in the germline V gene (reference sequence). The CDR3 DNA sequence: TGTGCCAGCAGCTCTTATACAGGGAGCTATGGCTACACCTTC. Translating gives CASSSYTGSYGYTF.

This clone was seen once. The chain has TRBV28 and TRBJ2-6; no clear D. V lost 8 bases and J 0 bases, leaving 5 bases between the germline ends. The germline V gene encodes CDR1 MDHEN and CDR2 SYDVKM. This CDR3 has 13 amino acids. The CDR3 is CASRDSGANVLTF. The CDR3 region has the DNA TGTGCCAGCCGAGACTCTGGGGCCAACGTCCTGACTTTC.

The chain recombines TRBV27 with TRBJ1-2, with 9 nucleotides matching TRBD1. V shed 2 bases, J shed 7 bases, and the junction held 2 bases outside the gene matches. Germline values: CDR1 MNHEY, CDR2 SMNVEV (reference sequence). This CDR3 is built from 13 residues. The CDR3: CASSLRQGGGYTF. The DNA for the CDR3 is TGTGCCAGCAGTTTAAGACAGGGGGGTGGCTACACCTTC.

CDR3 DNA: TGTGCCAGCAGCAAAACAGGGGTTCCGTCCTACGAGCAGTACTTC. It yields the protein CASSKTGVPSYEQYF. The rearrangement uses TRBV5-8 and TRBJ2-7; 7 bases are shared with TRBD1. The CDR3 sequence is 15 residues long. The germline V gene has CDR1 SGHTS and CDR2 YDEGEE. With 4 bases clipped from V and 1 base from J, the junction kept 8 bases outside the gene matches.

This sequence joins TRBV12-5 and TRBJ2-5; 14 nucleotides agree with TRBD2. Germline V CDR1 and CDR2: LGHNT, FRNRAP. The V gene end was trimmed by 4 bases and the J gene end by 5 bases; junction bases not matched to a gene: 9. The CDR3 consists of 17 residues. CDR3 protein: CASGSPLTSGGAETQYF. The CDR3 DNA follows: TGTGCTAGTGGTTCCCCCCTGACTAGCGGGGGGGCGGAGACCCAGTACTTC.

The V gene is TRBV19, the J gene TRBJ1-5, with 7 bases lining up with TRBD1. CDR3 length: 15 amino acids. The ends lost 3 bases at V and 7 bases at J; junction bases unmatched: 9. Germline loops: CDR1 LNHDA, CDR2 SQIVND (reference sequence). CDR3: CASSILGQARQPQHF. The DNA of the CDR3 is TGTGCCAGTAGTATCCTCGGACAGGCCCGCCAGCCCCAGCATTTT.

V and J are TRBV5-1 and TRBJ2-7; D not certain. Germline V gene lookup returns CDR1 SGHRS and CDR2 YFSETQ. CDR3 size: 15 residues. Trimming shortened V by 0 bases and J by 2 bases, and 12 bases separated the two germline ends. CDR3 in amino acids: CASSLGAGLTYEQYF. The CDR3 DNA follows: TGCGCCAGCAGCTTGGGGGCAGGTCTAACCTACGAGCAGTACTTC.

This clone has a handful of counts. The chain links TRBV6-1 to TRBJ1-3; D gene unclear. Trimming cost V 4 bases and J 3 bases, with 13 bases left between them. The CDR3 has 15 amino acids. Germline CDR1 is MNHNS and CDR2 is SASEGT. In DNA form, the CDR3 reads TGTGCCAGCAGTGCTTACAGAAAGGGTGGAAACACCATATATTTT. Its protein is CASSAYRKGGNTIYF.

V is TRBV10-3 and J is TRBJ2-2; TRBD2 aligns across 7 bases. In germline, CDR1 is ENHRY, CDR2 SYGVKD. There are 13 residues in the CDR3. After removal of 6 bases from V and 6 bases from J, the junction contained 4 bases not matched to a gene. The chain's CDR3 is CAIRTREAGELFF. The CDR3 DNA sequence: TGTGCCATCAGGACCCGGGAGGCCGGGGAGCTGTTTTTT.

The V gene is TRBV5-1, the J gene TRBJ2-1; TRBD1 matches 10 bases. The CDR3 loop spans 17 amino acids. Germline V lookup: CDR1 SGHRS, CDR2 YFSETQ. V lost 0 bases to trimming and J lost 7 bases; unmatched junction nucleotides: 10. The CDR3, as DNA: TGCGCCAGCAGCTTGGCCCCGGGACAGGGGTCCGAAAATGAGCAGTTCTTC. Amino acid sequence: CASSLAPGQGSENEQFF.

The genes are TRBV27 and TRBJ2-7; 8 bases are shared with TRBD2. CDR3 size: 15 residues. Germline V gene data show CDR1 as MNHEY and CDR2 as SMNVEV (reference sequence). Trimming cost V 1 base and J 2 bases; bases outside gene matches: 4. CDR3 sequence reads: CASSLYGLAAYEQYF. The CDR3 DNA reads TGTGCCAGCAGTTTATACGGACTAGCAGCCTACGAGCAGTACTTC.

The CDR3 spells CAWSRDRGRGGGYTF. The CDR3 region has the DNA TGTGCCTGGTCTCGGGACAGGGGGCGAGGAGGCGGCTACACCTTC. The rearrangement links TRBV30 to TRBJ1-2, with 12 bases lining up with TRBD1. This CDR3 comprises 15 residues. Germline V CDR1 and CDR2: GTSNPN, SVGIG (reference sequence). Losses at the gene ends were 5 bases for V and 8 bases for J; bases not matched to a gene: 12.

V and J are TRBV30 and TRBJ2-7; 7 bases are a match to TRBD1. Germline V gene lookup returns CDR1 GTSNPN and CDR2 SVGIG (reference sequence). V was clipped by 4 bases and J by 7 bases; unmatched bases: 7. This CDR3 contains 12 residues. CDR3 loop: CAWKGGQSEQYF. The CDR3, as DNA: TGTGCCTGGAAAGGGGGCCAATCGGAGCAGTACTTC. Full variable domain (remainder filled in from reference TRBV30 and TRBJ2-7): SQTIHQWPATLVQPVGSPLSLECTVEGTSNPNLYWYRQAAGRGLQLLFYSVGIGQISSEVPQNLSASRPQDRQFILSSKKLLLSDSGFYLCAWKGGQSEQYFGPGTRLTVT.

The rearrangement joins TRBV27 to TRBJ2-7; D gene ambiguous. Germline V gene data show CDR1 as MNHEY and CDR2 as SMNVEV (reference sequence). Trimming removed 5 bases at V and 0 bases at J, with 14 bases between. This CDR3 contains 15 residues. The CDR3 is CASSPYTQSSYEQYF. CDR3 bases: TGTGCCAGCAGTCCCTACACCCAGAGCTCCTACGAGCAGTACTTC.

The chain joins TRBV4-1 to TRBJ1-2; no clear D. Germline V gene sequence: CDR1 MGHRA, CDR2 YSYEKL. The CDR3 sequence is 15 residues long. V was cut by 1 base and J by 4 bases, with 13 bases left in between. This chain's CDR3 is CASSQGAGHSYGYTF. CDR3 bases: TGCGCCAGCAGCCAAGGCGCCGGGCACTCCTATGGCTACACCTTC.

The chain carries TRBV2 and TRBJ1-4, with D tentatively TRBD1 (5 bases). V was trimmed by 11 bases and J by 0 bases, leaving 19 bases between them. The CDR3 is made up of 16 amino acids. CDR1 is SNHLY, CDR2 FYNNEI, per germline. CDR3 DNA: TGTGCCTCGGAGGGAGGGGCATTCGCAACTAATGAAAAACTGTTTTTT. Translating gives CASEGGAFATNEKLFF. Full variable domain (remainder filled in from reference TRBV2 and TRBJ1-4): EPEVTQTPSHQVTQMGQEVILRCVPISNHLYFYWYRQILGQKVEFLVSFYNNEISEKSEIFDDQFSVERPDGSNFTLKIRSTKLEDSAMYFCASEGGAFATNEKLFFGSGTQLSVL.

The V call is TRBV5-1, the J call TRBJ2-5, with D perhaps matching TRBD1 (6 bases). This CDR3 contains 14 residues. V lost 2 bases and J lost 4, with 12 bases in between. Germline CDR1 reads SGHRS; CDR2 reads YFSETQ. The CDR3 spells CASSFLDSIETQYF. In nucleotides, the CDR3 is TGCGCCAGCAGCTTCCTGGACAGTATAGAGACCCAGTACTTC.

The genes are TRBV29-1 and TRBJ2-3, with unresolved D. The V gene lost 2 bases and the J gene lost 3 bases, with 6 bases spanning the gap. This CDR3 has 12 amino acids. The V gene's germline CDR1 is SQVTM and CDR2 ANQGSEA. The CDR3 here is CSVEWATDTQYF. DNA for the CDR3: TGCAGCGTTGAATGGGCGACAGATACGCAGTATTTT.